One sample yielded the 9 T cell receptor beta chains listed below, sequenced in a study of brain T cells in children with intractable seizures. The table came from immunoSEQ multiplex PCR; TCRdb's copy has only in-frame clones and leaves some out. The table has some 20,000 clones, 90% to 95% seen once. This specimen consisted of peripheral blood, obtained at surgery. These receptors came from a boy aged 5-17 years with focal cortical dysplasia and intractable seizures.

CDR3 nucleotides: TGTGCCAGCAGCCAATTCAAGGGCGCTGAAGCTTTCTTT. Translating gives CASSQFKGAEAFF. The chain has TRBV3-1 (or the pseudogene TRBV3-2) and TRBJ1-1; D call uncertain. Trimming removed 2 bases from V and 6 bases from J, with 10 bases in between. CDR3 length: 13 amino acids. Germline lookup yields CDR1 LGHDT and CDR2 YNNKEL (reference sequence).

This clone was found once. The CDR3 reads CASRLGLGIYNEQFF. In DNA, the CDR3 is TGTGCCAGCAGACTTGGACTAGGTATCTACAATGAGCAGTTCTTC. The rearrangement joins TRBV7-9 to TRBJ2-1; 7 bases align to TRBD2. V trimming: 6 bases; J trimming: 3 bases; junction bases outside the gene matches: 8. Germline CDR1 reads SEHNR; CDR2 reads FQNEAQ (reference sequence). The CDR3 is 15 residues long.

The chain has TRBV10-3 and TRBJ1-5; 7 nucleotides match TRBD1. The CDR3 spans 13 residues. The V and J ends lost 6 bases and 6 bases, in that order; junction bases with no gene match: 5. Germline loops: CDR1 ENHRY, CDR2 SYGVKD. The CDR3 region is CAISGQEGQPQHF. CDR3 in DNA: TGTGCCATCAGCGGACAGGAGGGTCAGCCCCAGCATTTT.

The genes are TRBV6-1 and TRBJ2-7; 13 nucleotides align to TRBD2. The J segment lost 4 bases and the V segment lost 3 bases, leaving 3 bases of the junction unmatched. The CDR3 loop spans 15 amino acids. Germline assignment: CDR1 MNHNS and CDR2 SASEGT. This CDR3 reads CASSERTSGRYEQYV. The DNA of the CDR3 is TGTGCCAGCAGTGAGAGGACTAGCGGGAGATACGAGCAGTACGTC.

The J gene is TRBJ2-3, the V gene TRBV7-9; D perhaps matches TRBD2 (6 bases). The CDR3 has 16 amino acids. Trimming removed 5 bases from V and 2 bases from J, with 17 bases in between. Germline CDR1 SEHNR, CDR2 FQNEAQ (reference sequence). CDR3 bases: TGTGCCAGCAGCCTGACGGTGGGGAGGTCCACAGATACGCAGTATTTT. The encoded protein is CASSLTVGRSTDTQYF.

The count of this clone is one. The V call is TRBV6-4, the J call TRBJ2-1; D is possibly TRBD2 (6 bases). Trimming stripped 0 bases from V and 7 bases from J, with 16 bases between. The CDR3 spans 16 residues. Germline values: CDR1 MRHNA, CDR2 SNTAGT. This CDR3 is CASSDSCGDRVNEQFF. CDR3 nucleotide sequence: TGTGCCAGCAGTGACTCTTGCGGGGATAGGGTGAATGAGCAGTTCTTC.

The genes are TRBV11-2 and TRBJ1-3; D is possibly TRBD1 (5 bases). V was pared by 5 bases and J by 2 bases, with 10 bases between. The CDR3 extends over 14 amino acids. Germline assignment: CDR1 SGHAT and CDR2 FQNNGV. The CDR3 reads CASSPTGAGNTIYF. The DNA of the CDR3 is TGTGCCAGCAGCCCTACAGGAGCTGGAAACACCATATATTTT.

The V and J genes are TRBV13 and TRBJ1-5, with D possibly being TRBD1 (6 bases). The germline CDR1 and CDR2 sequences are PRHDT and FYEKMQ (reference sequence). The V end lost 4 bases, the J end lost 1 base, and 8 bases lay between the germline ends. The length of the CDR3 is 14 residues. CDR3 protein: CASSSQGSNQPQHF. DNA of the CDR3: TGTGCCAGCAGCTCACAGGGAAGCAATCAGCCCCAGCATTTT.

The chain is built from TRBV7-3 and TRBJ1-1; 7 bases match TRBD1. Germline CDR1 and CDR2: SGHTA and FQGTGA. V trimming: 2 bases; J trimming: 8 bases; junction bases outside the gene matches: 5. The length of the CDR3 is 13 residues. CDR3 in DNA: TGTGCCAGCAGCTTAGAGAGGGGGCTCGAAGCTTTCTTT. Amino acids: CASSLERGLEAFF.